This T cell receptor beta chain was found in a study of cytomegalovirus exposure and HLA in healthy donors. Notes on the study in general: In a later analysis, TCR beta V- and J-gene trimming showed a link to a missense DCLRE1C variant. Rarity characterized most TCR sequences, yet some public TCRs appeared in many donors. Researchers reported in a later analysis that common viral pathogens appeared linked to several top clusters. A classifier reportedly called cytomegalovirus status with high sensitivity and specificity.

For this clone: Its antigen is not known.

PCR employed 60 Vbeta and 13 Jbeta primers. The protocol was immunoSEQ multiplex PCR, while the TCRdb copy is restricted to in-frame clones and leaves out a portion. The table records under 200,000 clones, about 80% of them present only once. Sequencing input: PBMCs. The receptor was isolated from a young man in good health and CMV-seronegative.

CDR3 in DNA: TGTGCCCTGGAGGGCGACACAGATACGCAGTATTTT. Amino acids: CALEGDTDTQYF. The rearrangement links TRBV11-2 to TRBJ2-3, with D tentatively TRBD2 (6 bases). V shed 11 bases and J shed 2 bases, with 11 bases lying between them. The CDR3 sequence is 12 residues long. CDR1 is SGHAT and CDR2 is FQNNGV in the germline V gene.